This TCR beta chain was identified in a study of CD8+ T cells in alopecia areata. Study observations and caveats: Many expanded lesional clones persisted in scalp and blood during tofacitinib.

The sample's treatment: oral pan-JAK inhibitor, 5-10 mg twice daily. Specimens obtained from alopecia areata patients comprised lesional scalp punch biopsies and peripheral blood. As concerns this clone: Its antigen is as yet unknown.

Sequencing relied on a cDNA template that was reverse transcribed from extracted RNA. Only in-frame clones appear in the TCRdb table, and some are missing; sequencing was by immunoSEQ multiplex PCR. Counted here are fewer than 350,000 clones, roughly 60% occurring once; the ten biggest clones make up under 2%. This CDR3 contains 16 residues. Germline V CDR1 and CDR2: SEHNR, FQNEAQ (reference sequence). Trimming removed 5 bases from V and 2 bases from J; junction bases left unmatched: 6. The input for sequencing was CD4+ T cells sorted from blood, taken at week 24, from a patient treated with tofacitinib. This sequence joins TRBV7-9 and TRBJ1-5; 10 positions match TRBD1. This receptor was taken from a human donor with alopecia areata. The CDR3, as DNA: TGTGCCAGCAGCCCAGGGACAGGGGTCGGCAATCAGCCCCAGCATTTT. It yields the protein CASSPGTGVGNQPQHF. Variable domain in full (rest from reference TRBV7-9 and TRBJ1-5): DTGVSQNPRHKITKRGQNVTFRCDPISEHNRLYWYRQTLGQGPEFLTYFQNEAQLEKSRLLSDRFSAERPKGSFSTLEIQRTEQGDSAMYLCASSPGTGVGNQPQHFGDGTRLSIL.